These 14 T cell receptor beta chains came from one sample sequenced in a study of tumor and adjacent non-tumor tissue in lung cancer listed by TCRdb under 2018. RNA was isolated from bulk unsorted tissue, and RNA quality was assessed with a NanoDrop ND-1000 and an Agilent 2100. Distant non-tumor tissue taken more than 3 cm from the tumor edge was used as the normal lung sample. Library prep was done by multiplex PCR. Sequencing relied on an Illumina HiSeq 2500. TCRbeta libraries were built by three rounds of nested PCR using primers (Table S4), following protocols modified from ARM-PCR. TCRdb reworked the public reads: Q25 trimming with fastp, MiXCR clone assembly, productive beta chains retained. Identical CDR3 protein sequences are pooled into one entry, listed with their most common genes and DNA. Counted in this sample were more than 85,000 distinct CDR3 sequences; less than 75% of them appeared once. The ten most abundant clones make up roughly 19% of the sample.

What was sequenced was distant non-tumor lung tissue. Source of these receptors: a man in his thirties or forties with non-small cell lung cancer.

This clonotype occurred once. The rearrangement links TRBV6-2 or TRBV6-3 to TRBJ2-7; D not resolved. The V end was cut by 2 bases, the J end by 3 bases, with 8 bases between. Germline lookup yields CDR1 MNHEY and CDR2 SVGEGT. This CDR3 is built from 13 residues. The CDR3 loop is CASSYPRSYEQYF. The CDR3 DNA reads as TGTGCCAGCAGTTACCCCCGTAGCTACGAGCAGTACTTC.

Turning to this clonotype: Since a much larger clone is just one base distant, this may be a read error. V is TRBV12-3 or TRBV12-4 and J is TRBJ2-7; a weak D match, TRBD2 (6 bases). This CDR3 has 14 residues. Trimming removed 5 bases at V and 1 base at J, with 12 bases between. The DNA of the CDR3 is TGTGCCAGCAGTCTGGGACTCAGATCCTACGAGCAGTACTTC. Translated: CASSLGLRSYEQYF.

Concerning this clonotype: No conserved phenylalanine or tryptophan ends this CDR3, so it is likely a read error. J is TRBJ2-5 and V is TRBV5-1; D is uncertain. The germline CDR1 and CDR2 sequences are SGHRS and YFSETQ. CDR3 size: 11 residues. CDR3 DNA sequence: TGCGCCAGCAGCTCACAAGAAACCCAGTACCTC. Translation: CASSSQETQYL.

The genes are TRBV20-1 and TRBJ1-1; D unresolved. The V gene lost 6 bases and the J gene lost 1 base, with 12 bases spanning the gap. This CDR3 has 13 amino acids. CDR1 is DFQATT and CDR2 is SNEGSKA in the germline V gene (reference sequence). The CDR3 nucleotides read TGCAGTGCCCAGAACGCGGGGAACACTGAAGCTTTCTTT. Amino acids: CSAQNAGNTEAFF.

The chain's CDR3 is CSVEGLAGGGSSYNEQFF. CDR3 coding DNA: TGCAGCGTAGAGGGACTAGCGGGAGGTGGTTCATCGTACAATGAGCAGTTCTTC. The chain recombines TRBV29-1 with TRBJ2-1, with 15 bases that match TRBD2. V was clipped by 6 bases and J by 4 bases; unmatched bases: 13. The CDR3 spans 18 residues. Germline loops: CDR1 SQVTM, CDR2 ANQGSEA.

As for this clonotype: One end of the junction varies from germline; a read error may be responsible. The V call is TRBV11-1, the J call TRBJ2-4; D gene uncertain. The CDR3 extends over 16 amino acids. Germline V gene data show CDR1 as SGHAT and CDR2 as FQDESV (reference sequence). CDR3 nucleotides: TGTGCCAGCACCCACTCATGTAGGGCGACCAAAAACATTCAATGCTTC. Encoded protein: CASTHSCRATKNIQCF.

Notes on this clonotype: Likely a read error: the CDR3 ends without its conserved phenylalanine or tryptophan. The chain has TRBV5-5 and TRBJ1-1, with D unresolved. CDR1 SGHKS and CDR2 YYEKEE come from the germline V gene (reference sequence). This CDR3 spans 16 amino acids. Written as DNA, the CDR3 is TGTGCCAGCAGCCATCCCCCGCAGACACCGAACACTGAGGCTTTCTAT. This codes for CASSHPPQTPNTEAFY.

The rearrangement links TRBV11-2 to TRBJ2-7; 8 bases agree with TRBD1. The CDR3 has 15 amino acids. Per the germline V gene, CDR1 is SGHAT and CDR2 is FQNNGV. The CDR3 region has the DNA TGTGTCAGGAGCTTAAGCACAGGGGGGCAGAACGAGCAGTACTTC. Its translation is CVRSLSTGGQNEQYF. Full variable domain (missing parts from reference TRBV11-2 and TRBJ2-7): EAGVAQSPRYKIIEKRQSVAFWCNPISGHATLYWYQQILGQGPKLLIQFQNNGVVDDSQLPKDRFSAERLKGVDSTLKIQPAKLEDSAVYLCVRSLSTGGQNEQYFGPGTRLTVT.

The CDR3 DNA is TGCGCCAGCAGCCAAGACCCCCAGGGGGCTAGGAGGGGAACTGAAGCTTTCTTT. As protein: CASSQDPQGARRGTEAFF. The chain links TRBV4-3 to TRBJ1-1, with 8 bases matching TRBD1. The CDR3 consists of 18 residues. The ends lost 0 bases at V and 5 bases at J; junction bases unmatched: 14. Germline V lookup: CDR1 LGHNA, CDR2 YSLEER.

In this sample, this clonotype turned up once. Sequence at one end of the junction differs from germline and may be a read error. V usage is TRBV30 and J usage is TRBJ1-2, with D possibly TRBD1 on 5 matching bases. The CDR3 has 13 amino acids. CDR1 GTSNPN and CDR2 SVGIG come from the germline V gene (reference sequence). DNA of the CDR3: TGTGCCTGGGACTTGGACAAACGCTATAGCTACACCTTC. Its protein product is CAWDLDKRYSYTF.

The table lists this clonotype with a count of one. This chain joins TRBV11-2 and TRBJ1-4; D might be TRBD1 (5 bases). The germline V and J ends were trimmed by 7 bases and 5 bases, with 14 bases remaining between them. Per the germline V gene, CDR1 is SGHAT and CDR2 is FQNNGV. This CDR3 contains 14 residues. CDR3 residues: CASMRTRGNEKLFF. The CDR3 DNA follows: TGTGCCAGCATGCGGACAAGGGGAAATGAAAAACTGTTTTTT.

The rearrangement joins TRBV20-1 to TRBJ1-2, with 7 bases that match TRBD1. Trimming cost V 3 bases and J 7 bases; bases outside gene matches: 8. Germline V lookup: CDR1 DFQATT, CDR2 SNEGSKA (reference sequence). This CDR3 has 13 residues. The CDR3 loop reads CSARVMAGGGYTF. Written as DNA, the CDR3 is TGCAGTGCTAGGGTCATGGCAGGGGGTGGCTACACCTTC.

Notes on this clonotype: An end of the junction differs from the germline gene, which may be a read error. CDR3 DNA sequence: TGCAATGCTCCAATCGGTCGTTTCCTAAAGACCCAGTATTTC. This codes for CNAPIGRFLKTQYF. The J gene is TRBJ2-5, the V gene TRBV20-1; D uncertain. This CDR3 is 14 amino acids long. The germline V gene encodes CDR1 DFQATT and CDR2 SNEGSKA (reference sequence).

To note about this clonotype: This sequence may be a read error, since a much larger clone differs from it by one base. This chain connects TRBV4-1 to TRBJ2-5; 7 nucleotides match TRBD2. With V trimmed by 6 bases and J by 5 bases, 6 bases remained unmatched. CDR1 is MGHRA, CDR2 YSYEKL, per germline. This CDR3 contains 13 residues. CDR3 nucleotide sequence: TGCGCCAGCAGTCACGTGGGGGGGGAGACCCAGTACTTC. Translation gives CASSHVGGETQYF.